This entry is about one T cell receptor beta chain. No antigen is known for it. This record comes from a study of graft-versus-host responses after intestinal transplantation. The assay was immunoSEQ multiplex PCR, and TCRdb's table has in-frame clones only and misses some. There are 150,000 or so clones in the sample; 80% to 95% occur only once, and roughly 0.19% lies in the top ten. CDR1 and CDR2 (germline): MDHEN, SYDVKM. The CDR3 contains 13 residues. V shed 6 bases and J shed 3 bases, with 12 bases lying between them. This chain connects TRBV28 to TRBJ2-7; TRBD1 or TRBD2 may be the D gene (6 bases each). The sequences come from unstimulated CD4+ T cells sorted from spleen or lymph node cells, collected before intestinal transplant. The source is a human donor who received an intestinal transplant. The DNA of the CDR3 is TGTGCCAGCAGAAGCGCGGGACACTACGAGCAGTACTTC. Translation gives CASRSAGHYEQYF.